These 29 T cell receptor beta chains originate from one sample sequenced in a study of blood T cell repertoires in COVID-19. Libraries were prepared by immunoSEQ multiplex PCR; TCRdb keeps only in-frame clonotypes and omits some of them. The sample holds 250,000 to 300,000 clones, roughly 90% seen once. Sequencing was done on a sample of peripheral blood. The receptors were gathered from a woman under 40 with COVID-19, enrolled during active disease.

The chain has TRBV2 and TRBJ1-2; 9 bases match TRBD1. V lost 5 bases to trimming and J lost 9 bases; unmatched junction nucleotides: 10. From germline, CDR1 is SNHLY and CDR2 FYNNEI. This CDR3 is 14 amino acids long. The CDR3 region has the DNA TGTGCCAGCAGTTCACAGGGGGCAGGGAGAAGCTACACCTTC. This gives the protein CASSSQGAGRSYTF.

The CDR3 sequence is CASSLTGTGEKAFF. The CDR3 bases are TGTGCCAGCAGTCTCACCGGGACAGGGGAAAAAGCTTTCTTT. The chain employs TRBV6-6 and TRBJ1-1, with 10 nucleotides matching TRBD1. Germline-derived CDR1 and CDR2 are MNHNY and SVGAGI (reference sequence). The V segment lost 5 bases and the J segment 9 bases; nucleotides outside the gene matches: 9. This CDR3 contains 14 residues.

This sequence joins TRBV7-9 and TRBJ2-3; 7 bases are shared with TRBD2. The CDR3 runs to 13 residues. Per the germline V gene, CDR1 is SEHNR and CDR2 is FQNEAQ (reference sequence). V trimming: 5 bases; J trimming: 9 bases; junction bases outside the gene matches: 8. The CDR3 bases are TGTGCCAGCAGCGACGGACTAGAGGTAACGCAGTATTTT. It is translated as CASSDGLEVTQYF.

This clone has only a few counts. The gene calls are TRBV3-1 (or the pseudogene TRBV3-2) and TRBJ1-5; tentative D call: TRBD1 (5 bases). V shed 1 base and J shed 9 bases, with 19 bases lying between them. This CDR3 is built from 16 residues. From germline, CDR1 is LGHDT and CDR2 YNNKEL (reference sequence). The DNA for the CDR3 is TGTGCCAGCAGCCAAGGGGAGGGACGACAGCCTTGGCCCCAGCATTTT. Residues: CASSQGEGRQPWPQHF.

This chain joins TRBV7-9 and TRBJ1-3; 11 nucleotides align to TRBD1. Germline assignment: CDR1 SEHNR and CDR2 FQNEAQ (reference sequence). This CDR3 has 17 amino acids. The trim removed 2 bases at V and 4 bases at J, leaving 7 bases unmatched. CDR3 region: CASSLPGTGGIGNTIYF. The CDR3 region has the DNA TGTGCCAGCAGCTTACCCGGGACAGGGGGTATCGGAAACACCATATATTTT.

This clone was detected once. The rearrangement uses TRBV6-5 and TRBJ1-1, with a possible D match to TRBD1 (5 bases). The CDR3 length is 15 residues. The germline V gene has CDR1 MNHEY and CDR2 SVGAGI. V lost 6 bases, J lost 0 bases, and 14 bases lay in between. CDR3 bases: TGTGCCAGCAGACCCCGGACATTCGTGAACACTGAAGCTTTCTTT. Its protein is CASRPRTFVNTEAFF.

The CDR3 coding sequence is TGTGCCAGCAGTGAAACCCAAGGGGGCTCCTACAATGAGCAGTTCTTC. Protein product: CASSETQGGSYNEQFF. The J gene is TRBJ2-1, the V gene TRBV2; D possibly corresponds to TRBD1 (6 bases). From germline, CDR1 is SNHLY and CDR2 FYNNEI. CDR3 length: 16 amino acids. Trimming took 2 bases from V and 0 from J, leaving 11 bases between them.

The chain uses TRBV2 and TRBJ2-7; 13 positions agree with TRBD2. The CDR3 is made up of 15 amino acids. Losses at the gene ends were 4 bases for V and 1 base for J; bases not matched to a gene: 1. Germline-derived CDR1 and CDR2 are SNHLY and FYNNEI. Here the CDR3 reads CASSVTSGGSYEQYF. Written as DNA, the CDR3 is TGTGCCAGCAGTGTGACTAGCGGGGGGTCCTACGAGCAGTACTTC. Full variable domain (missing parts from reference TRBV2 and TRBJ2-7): EPEVTQTPSHQVTQMGQEVILRCVPISNHLYFYWYRQILGQKVEFLVSFYNNEISEKSEIFDDQFSVERPDGSNFTLKIRSTKLEDSAMYFCASSVTSGGSYEQYFGPGTRLTVT.

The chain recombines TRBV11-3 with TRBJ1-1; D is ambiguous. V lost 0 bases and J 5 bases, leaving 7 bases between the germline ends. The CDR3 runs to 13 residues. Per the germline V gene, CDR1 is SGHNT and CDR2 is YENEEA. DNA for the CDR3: TGTGCCAGCAGCTTAGACGACGGGACTGAAGCTTTCTTT. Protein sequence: CASSLDDGTEAFF.

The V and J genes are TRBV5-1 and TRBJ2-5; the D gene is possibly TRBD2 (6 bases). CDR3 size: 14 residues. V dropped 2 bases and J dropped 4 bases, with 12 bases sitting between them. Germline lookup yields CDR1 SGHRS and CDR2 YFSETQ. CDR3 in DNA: TGCGCCAGCAGCTTCGGTGGGGGGAGAGAGACCCAGTACTTC. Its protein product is CASSFGGGRETQYF. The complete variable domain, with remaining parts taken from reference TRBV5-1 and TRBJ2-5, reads KAGVTQTPRYLIKTRGQQVTLSCSPISGHRSVSWYQQTPGQGLQFLFEYFSETQRNKGNFPGRFSGRQFSNSRSEMNVSTLELGDSALYLCASSFGGGRETQYFGPGTRLLVL.

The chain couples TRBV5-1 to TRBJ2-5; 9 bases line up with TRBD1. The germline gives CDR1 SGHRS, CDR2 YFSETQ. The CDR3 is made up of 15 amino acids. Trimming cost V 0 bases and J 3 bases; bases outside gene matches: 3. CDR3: CASSLGGTGKETQYF. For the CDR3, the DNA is TGCGCCAGCAGCTTGGGTGGGACAGGGAAAGAGACCCAGTACTTC.

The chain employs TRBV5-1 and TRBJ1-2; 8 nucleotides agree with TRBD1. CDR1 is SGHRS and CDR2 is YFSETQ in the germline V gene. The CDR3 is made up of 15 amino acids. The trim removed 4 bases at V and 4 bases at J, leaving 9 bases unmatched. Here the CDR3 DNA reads TGCGCCAGCAGCGGCCTGACAGGGGAGGGCTATGGCTACACCTTC. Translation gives CASSGLTGEGYGYTF. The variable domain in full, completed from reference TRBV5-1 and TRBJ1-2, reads KAGVTQTPRYLIKTRGQQVTLSCSPISGHRSVSWYQQTPGQGLQFLFEYFSETQRNKGNFPGRFSGRQFSNSRSEMNVSTLELGDSALYLCASSGLTGEGYGYTFGSGTRLTVV.

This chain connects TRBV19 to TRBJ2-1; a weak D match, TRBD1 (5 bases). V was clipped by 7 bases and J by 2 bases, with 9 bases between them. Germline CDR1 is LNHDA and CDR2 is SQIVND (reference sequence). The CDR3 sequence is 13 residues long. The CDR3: CASTKGTYNEQFF. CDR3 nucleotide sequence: TGTGCCAGTACCAAGGGGACCTACAATGAGCAGTTCTTC. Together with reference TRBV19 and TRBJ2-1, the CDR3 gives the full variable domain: DGGITQSPKYLFRKEGQNVTLSCEQNLNHDAMYWYRQDPGQGLRLIYYSQIVNDFQKGDIAEGYSVSREKKESFPLTVTSAQKNPTAFYLCASTKGTYNEQFFGPGTRLTVL.

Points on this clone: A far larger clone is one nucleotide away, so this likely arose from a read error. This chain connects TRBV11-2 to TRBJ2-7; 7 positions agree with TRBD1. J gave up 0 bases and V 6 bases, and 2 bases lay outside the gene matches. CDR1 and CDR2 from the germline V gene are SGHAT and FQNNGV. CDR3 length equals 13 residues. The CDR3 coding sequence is TGTGCCAGCAGTTGGGACAGCTCCTACGAGCAGTACTTC. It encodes CASSWDSSYEQYF.

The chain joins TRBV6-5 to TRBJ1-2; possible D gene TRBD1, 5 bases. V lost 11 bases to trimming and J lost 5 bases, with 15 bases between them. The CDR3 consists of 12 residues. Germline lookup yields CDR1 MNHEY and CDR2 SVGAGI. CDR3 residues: CAGFRVGYGYTF. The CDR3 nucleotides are TGTGCCGGGTTCAGGGTAGGATATGGCTACACCTTC.

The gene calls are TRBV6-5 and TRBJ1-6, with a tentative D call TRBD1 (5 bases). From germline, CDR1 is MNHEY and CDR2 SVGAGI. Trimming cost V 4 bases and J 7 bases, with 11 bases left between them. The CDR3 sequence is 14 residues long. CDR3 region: CASSWGPGNSPLHF. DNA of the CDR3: TGTGCCAGCAGTTGGGGTCCAGGGAATTCACCCCTCCACTTT.

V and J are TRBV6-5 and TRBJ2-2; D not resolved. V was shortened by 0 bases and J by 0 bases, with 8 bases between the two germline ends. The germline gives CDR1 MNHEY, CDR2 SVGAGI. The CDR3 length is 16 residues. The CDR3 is CASSYSSAPNTGELFF. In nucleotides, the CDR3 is TGTGCCAGCAGTTACTCGAGCGCTCCGAACACCGGGGAGCTGTTTTTT.

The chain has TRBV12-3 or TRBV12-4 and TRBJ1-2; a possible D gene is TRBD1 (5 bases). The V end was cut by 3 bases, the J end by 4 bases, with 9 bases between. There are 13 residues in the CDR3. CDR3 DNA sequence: TGTGCCAGCAGTTTCTCGGGGGGCTATGGCTACACCTTC. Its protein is CASSFSGGYGYTF.

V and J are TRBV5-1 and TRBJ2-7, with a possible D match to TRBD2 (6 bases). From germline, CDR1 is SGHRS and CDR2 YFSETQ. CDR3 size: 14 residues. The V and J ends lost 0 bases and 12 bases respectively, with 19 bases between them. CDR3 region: CASSLDGTSNQRYF. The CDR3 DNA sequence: TGCGCCAGCAGCTTGGACGGGACTTCCAACCAACGGTACTTC.

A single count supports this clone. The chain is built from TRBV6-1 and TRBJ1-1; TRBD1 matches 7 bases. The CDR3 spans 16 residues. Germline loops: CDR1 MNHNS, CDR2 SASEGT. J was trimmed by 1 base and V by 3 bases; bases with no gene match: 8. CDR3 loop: CASSEGMGQPNTEAFF. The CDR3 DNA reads TGTGCCAGCAGTGAGGGGATGGGACAGCCGAACACTGAAGCTTTCTTT.

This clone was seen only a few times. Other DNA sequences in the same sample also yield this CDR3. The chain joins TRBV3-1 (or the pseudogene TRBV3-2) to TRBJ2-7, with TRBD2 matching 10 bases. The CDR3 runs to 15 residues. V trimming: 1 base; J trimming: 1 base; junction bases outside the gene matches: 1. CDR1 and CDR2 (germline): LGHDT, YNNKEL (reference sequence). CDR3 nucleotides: TGTGCCAGCAGCCAAGGACTAGCGGGTTCCTACGAGCAGTACTTC. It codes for CASSQGLAGSYEQYF.

The CDR3 here is CASSSKHRGILIKMNTGELFF. The CDR3 DNA reads as TGTGCCAGCAGTTCTAAACACAGGGGGATCTTAATAAAAATGAACACCGGGGAGCTGTTTTTT. The chain couples TRBV27 to TRBJ2-2, with TRBD1 identical over 8 bases. The germline gives CDR1 MNHEY, CDR2 SMNVEV (reference sequence). CDR3 size: 21 residues. With 4 bases clipped from V and 1 base from J, the junction kept 20 bases outside the gene matches.

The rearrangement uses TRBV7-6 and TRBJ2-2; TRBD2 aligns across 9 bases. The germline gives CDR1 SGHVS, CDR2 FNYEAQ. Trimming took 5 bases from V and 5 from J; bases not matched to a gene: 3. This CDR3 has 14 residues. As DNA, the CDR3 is TGTGCCAGCAGCCCGCGGGAGGGGACCGGGGAGCTGTTTTTT. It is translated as CASSPREGTGELFF.

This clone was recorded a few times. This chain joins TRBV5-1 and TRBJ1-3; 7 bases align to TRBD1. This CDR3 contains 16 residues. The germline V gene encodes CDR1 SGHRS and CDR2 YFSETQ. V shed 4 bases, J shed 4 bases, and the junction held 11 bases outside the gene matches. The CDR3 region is CASSAASTGLGNTIYF. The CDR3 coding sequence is TGCGCCAGCAGCGCCGCCTCGACAGGGTTAGGAAACACCATATATTTT.

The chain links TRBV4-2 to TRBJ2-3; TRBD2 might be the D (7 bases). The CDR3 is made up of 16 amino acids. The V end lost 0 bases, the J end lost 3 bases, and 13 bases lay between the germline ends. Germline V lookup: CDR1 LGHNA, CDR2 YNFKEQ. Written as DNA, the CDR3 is TGTGCCAGCAGCCAAGATGGGAGGGGGTGGACAGATACGCAGTATTTT. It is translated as CASSQDGRGWTDTQYF.

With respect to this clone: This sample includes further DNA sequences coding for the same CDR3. The CDR3 region is CASSFRGSYEQYF. CDR3 DNA sequence: TGTGCCAGCAGTTTCAGGGGATCGTACGAGCAGTACTTC. The chain employs TRBV28 and TRBJ2-7; D is perhaps TRBD1 (6 bases). V dropped 3 bases and J dropped 4 bases, with 10 bases sitting between them. This CDR3 has 13 amino acids. Germline V gene data show CDR1 as MDHEN and CDR2 as SYDVKM.

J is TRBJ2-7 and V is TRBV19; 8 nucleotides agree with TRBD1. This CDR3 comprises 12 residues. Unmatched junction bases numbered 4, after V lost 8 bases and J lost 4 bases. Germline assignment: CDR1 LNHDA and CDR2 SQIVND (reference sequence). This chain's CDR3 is CASGQGVYEQYF. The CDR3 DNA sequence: TGTGCCAGTGGACAGGGAGTGTACGAGCAGTACTTC.

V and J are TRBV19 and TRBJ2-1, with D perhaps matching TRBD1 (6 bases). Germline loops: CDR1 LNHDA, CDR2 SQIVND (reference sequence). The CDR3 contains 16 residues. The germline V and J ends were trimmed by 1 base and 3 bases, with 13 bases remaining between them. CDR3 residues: CASSIAGASGYNEQFF. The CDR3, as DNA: TGTGCCAGTAGTATAGCAGGGGCCTCGGGCTACAATGAGCAGTTCTTC.

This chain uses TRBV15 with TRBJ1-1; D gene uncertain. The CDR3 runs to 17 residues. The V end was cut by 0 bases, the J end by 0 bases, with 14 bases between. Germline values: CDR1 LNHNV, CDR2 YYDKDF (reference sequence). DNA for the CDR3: TGTGCCACCAGCAGAGATGGGTTGGGAGTCATGAACACTGAAGCTTTCTTT. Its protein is CATSRDGLGVMNTEAFF.